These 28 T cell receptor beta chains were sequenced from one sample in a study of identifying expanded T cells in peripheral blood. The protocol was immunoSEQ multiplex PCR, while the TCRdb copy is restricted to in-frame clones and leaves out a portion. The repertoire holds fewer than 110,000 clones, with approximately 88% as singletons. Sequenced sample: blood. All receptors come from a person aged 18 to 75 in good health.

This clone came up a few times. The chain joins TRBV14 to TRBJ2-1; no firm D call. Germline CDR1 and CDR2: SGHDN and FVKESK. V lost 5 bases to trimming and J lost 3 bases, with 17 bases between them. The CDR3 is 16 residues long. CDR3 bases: TGTGCCAGCAGCACCAGAACGGGCCACGACTACAATGAGCAGTTCTTC. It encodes CASSTRTGHDYNEQFF.

This chain's CDR3 is CASSENRPMPNTGELFF. CDR3 DNA sequence: TGTGCCAGCAGTGAAAACAGGCCAATGCCCAACACCGGGGAGCTGTTTTTT. The V and J genes are TRBV2 and TRBJ2-2; D perhaps matches TRBD1 (5 bases). The CDR3 extends over 17 amino acids. The germline gives CDR1 SNHLY, CDR2 FYNNEI. V was trimmed by 2 bases and J by 2 bases, leaving 15 bases between them.

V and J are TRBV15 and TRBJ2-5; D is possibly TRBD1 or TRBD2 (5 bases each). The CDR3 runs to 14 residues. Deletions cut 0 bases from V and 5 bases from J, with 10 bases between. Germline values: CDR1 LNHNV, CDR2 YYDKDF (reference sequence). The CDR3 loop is CATSREGAGETQYF. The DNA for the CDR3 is TGTGCCACCAGCAGAGAAGGGGCGGGCGAGACCCAGTACTTC.

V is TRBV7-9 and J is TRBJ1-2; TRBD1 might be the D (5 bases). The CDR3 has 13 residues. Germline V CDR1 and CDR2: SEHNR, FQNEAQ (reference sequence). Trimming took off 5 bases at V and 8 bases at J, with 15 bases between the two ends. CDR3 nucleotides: TGTGCCAGCAGCGCCGCGTGGGACGAGGGCTACACCTTC. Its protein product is CASSAAWDEGYTF. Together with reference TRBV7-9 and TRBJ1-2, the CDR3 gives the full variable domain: DTGVSQNPRHKITKRGQNVTFRCDPISEHNRLYWYRQTLGQGPEFLTYFQNEAQLEKSRLLSDRFSAERPKGSFSTLEIQRTEQGDSAMYLCASSAAWDEGYTFGSGTRLTVV.

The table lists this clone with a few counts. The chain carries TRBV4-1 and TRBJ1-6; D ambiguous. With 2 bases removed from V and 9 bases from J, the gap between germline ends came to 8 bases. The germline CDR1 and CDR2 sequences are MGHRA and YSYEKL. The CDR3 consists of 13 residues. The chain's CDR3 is CASSQLAGSPLHF. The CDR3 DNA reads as TGCGCCAGCAGCCAACTGGCGGGTTCACCCCTCCACTTT.

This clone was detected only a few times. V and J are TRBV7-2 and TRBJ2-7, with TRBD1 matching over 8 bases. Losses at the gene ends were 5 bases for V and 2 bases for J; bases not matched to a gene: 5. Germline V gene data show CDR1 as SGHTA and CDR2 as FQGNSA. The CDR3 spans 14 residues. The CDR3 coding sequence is TGTGCCAGCAGCCGGGACAGGCGAACCTACGAGCAGTACTTC. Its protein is CASSRDRRTYEQYF.

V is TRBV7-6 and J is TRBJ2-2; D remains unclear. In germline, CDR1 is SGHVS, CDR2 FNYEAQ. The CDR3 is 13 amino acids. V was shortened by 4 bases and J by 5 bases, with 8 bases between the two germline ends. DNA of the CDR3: TGTGCCAGCAGCTCTCAACGGACCGGGGAGCTGTTTTTT. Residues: CASSSQRTGELFF.

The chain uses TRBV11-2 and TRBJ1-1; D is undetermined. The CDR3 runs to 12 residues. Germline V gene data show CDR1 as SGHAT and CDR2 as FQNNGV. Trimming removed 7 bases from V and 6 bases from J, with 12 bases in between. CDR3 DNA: TGTGCCAGCACCGCGAACGGCCCTGAAGCTTTCTTT. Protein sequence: CASTANGPEAFF.

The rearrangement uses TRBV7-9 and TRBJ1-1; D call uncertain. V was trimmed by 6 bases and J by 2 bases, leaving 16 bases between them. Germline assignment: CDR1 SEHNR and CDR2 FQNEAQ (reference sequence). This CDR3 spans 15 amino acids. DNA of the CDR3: TGTGCCAGCAGGCCAGCGGCGGGAGATAACACTGAAGCTTTCTTT. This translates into CASRPAAGDNTEAFF.

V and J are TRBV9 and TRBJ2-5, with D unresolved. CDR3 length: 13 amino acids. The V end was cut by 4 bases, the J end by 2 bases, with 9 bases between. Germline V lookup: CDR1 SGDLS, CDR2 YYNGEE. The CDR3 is CASSPGIQETQYF. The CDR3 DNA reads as TGTGCCAGCAGCCCAGGAATACAAGAGACCCAGTACTTC.

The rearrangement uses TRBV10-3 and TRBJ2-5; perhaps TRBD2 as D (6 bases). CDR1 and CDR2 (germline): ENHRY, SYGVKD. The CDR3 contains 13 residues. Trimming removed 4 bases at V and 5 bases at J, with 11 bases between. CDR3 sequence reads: CAISGGVGETQYF. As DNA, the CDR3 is TGTGCCATCAGTGGGGGGGTTGGGGAGACCCAGTACTTC.

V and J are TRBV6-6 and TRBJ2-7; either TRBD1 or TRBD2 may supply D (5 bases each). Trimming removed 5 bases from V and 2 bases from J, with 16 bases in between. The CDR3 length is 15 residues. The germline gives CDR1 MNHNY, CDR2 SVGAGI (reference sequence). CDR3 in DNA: TGTGCCAGCAGTCTCAATTTTGGGGGTCCCTACGAGCAGTACTTC. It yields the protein CASSLNFGGPYEQYF.

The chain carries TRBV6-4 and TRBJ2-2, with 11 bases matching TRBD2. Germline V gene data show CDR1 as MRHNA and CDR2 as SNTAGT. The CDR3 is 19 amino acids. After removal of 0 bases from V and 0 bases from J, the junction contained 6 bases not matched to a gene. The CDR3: CASSDSFRLAGSNTGELFF. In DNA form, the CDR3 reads TGTGCCAGCAGTGACTCCTTTAGACTAGCGGGGTCGAACACCGGGGAGCTGTTTTTT.

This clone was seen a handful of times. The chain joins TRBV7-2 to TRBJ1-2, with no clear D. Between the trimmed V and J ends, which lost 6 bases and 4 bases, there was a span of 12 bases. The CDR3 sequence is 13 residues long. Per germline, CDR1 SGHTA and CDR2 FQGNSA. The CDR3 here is CASSDPFGYGYTF. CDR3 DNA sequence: TGTGCCAGCAGTGATCCCTTCGGCTATGGCTACACCTTC.

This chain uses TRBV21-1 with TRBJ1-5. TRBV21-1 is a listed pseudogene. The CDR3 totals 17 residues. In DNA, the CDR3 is TGTGCCAGCAGCAACTCGAGCCGGGGGGGTGGCAATCAGCCCCAGCATTTT. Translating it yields CASSNSSRGGGNQPQHF.

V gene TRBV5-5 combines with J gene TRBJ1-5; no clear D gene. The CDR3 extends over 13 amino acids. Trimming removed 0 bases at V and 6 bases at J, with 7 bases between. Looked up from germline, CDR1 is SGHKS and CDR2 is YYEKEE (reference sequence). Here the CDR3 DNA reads TGTGCCAGCAGCTTGGCTTACGGTCAGCCCCAGCATTTT. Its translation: CASSLAYGQPQHF. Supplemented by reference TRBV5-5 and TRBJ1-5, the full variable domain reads DAGVTQSPTHLIKTRGQQVTLRCSPISGHKSVSWYQQVLGQGPQFIFQYYEKEERGRGNFPDRFSARQFPNYSSELNVNALLLGDSALYLCASSLAYGQPQHFGDGTRLSIL.

The CDR3 DNA reads as TGTGCCAGCAACGACCTGGGGGAAGCTTTCTTT. Protein product: CASNDLGEAFF. The V call is TRBV10-3, the J call TRBJ1-1; D is uncertain. The CDR3 has 11 amino acids. V was trimmed by 10 bases and J by 8 bases, leaving 14 bases between them. CDR1 and CDR2 from the germline V gene are ENHRY and SYGVKD.

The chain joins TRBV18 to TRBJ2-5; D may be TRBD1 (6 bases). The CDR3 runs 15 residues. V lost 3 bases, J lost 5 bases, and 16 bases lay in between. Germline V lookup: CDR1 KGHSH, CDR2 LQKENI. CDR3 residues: CASSPRRGVVETQYF. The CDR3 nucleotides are TGTGCCAGCTCACCGCGCAGGGGTGTTGTGGAGACCCAGTACTTC.

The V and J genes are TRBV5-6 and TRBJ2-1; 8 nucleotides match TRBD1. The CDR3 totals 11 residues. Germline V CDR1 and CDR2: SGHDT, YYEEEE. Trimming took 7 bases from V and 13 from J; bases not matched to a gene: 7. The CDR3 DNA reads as TGTGCCAGCGGGACAGGAGGAACTCAGTTCTTC. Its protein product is CASGTGGTQFF.

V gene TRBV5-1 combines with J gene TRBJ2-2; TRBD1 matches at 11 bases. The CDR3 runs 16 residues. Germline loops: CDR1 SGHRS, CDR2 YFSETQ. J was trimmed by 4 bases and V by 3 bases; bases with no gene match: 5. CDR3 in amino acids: CASSSPGTGGTGELFF. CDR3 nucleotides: TGCGCCAGCAGCTCGCCCGGGACAGGGGGCACCGGGGAGCTGTTTTTT.

In DNA, the CDR3 is TGTGCCAGCAGCAGCCTCCGGGACAGGGCTTTCTTT. It translates to CASSSLRDRAFF. V and J are TRBV2 and TRBJ1-1; 8 positions match TRBD1. In germline, CDR1 is SNHLY, CDR2 FYNNEI. V dropped 6 bases and J dropped 11; count of bases not matched to a gene: 8. This CDR3 region has 12 residues.

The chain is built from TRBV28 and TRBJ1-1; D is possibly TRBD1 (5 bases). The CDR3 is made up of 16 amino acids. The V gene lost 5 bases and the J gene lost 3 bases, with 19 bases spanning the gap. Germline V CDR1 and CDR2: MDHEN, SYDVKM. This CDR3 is CASSLRGVGLHTEAFF. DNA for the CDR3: TGTGCCAGCAGTCTCCGGGGGGTGGGGTTGCACACTGAAGCTTTCTTT.

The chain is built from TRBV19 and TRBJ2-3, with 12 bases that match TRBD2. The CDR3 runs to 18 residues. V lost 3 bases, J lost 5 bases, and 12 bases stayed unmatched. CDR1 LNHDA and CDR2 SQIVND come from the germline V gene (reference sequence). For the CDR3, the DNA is TGTGCCAGTAGTATGGCCACGGCTAGCGGGGGGGCAGGAGATACGCAGTATTTT. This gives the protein CASSMATASGGAGDTQYF.

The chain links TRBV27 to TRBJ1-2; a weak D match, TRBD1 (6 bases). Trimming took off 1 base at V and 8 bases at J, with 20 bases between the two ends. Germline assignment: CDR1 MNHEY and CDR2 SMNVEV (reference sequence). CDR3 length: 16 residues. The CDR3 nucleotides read TGTGCCAGCAGTTTATACCCGGGACACCAAGCCGACGGCTACACCTTC. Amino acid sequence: CASSLYPGHQADGYTF.

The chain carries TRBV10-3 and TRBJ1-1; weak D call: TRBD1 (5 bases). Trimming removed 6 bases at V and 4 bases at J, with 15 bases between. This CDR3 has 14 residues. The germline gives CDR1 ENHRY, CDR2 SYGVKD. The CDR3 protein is CAIRGLGGSTEAFF. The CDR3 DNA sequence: TGTGCCATCAGGGGCCTCGGGGGGAGCACTGAAGCTTTCTTT.

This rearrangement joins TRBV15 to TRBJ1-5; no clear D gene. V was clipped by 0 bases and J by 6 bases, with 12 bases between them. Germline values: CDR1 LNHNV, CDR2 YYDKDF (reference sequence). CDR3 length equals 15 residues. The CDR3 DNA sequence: TGTGCCACCAGCAGAGATAGCAGGTTAATTCAGCCCCAGCATTTT. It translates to CATSRDSRLIQPQHF.

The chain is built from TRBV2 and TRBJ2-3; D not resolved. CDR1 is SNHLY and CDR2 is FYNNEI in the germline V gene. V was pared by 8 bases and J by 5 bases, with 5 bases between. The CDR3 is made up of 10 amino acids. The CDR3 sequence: CASLRDTQYF. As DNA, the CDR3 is TGTGCCAGCTTGAGAGATACGCAGTATTTT.

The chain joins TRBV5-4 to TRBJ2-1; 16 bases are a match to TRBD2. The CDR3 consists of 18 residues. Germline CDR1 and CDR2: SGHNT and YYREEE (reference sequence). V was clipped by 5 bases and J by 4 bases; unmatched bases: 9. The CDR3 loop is CASRPGTSGGALYNEQFF. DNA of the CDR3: TGTGCCAGCAGACCCGGGACTAGCGGGGGGGCGCTTTACAATGAGCAGTTCTTC.